The 6 T cell receptor beta chains presented below share a single source sample, sequenced in a study of blood T cell repertoires in COVID-19. Clones were sequenced by immunoSEQ multiplex PCR, and TCRdb holds only the in-frame ones, with some missing. The repertoire has 240,000 or so clones, around 86% of them found once; the top ten carry around 7.3%. The specimen was peripheral blood. The receptors stem from a woman aged 70 to 79 with active or convalescent COVID-19.

The rearrangement uses TRBV11-3 and TRBJ1-5; unclear D gene. CDR3 size: 14 residues. V was pared by 3 bases and J by 4 bases, with 10 bases between. Germline values: CDR1 SGHNT, CDR2 YENEEA. The CDR3 loop reads CASSLVSGNQPQHF. The CDR3 DNA reads TGTGCCAGCAGCTTGGTATCGGGGAATCAGCCCCAGCATTTT.

The V and J genes are TRBV18 and TRBJ1-1, with D uncertain. V lost 1 base and J 1 base, leaving 4 bases between the germline ends. The CDR3 is 13 amino acids. CDR1 and CDR2 (germline): KGHSH, LQKENI. In DNA form, the CDR3 reads TGTGCCAGCTCACCACTAGAGAACACTGAAGCTTTCTTT. Protein sequence: CASSPLENTEAFF.

This clone was counted a single time. The chain recombines TRBV7-8 with TRBJ2-3; 8 bases line up with TRBD2. The CDR3 has 15 amino acids. With 5 bases clipped from V and 0 bases from J, the junction kept 4 bases outside the gene matches. The germline gives CDR1 SGHVS, CDR2 FQNEAQ. The chain's CDR3 is CASSLRGDSTDTQYF. In DNA, the CDR3 is TGTGCCAGCAGCCTGCGGGGGGACAGCACAGATACGCAGTATTTT.

The chain has TRBV5-1 and TRBJ1-2; no definite D call. Germline CDR1 and CDR2: SGHRS and YFSETQ. This CDR3 spans 16 amino acids. The V end was cut by 0 bases, the J end by 4 bases, with 16 bases between. For the CDR3, the DNA is TGCGCCAGCAGCTTGGGACGTGGGAGCCACCTCTATGGCTACACCTTC. Amino acids: CASSLGRGSHLYGYTF. The full variable domain, in which reference TRBV5-1 and TRBJ1-2 provide the parts outside the CDR3, is KAGVTQTPRYLIKTRGQQVTLSCSPISGHRSVSWYQQTPGQGLQFLFEYFSETQRNKGNFPGRFSGRQFSNSRSEMNVSTLELGDSALYLCASSLGRGSHLYGYTFGSGTRLTVV.

The chain is built from TRBV18 and TRBJ1-4; unclear D gene. The length of the CDR3 is 12 residues. V was clipped by 4 bases and J by 3 bases, with 3 bases between them. Per germline, CDR1 KGHSH and CDR2 LQKENI. The CDR3 loop is CASSLSNEKLFF. Written as DNA, the CDR3 is TGTGCCAGCTCACTATCTAATGAAAAACTGTTTTTT.

In this sample, this clone turned up once. The chain is built from TRBV19 and TRBJ1-1; tentative D call: TRBD1 (5 bases). The CDR3 length is 17 residues. V was cut by 2 bases and J by 1 base, with 17 bases left in between. Germline values: CDR1 LNHDA, CDR2 SQIVND (reference sequence). CDR3 in amino acids: CASSIFPVEGQNTEAFF. The CDR3 DNA is TGTGCCAGTAGTATATTCCCCGTGGAGGGGCAGAACACTGAAGCTTTCTTT.